The clone carrying this TCR beta chain was picked up a small number of times. What it binds is unknown. The data were obtained in a study of shared clonotypes between healthy human individuals. Findings and limits, study-wide: Lower generation probabilities were found for non-shared clonotypes than for those shared by all four donors. Across subsets, estimated richness was generally greater for naive than for memory populations.

Source study methods: Sequence data from immunoSEQ were junction-only and lacked quality scores; consequently, filtering differed. Method: immunoSEQ multiplex PCR; TCRdb's copy keeps in-frame clones and lacks some. The V and J calls and clone size are taken from that table; D and trimming were inferred from the DNA. The table includes 500,000 or so clones, 95% to 97% detected once. Germline CDR1 LNHNV, CDR2 YYDKDF (reference sequence). This CDR3 has 14 residues. Trimming stripped 0 bases from V and 9 bases from J, with 14 bases between. The sequencing sample was made of naive CD4+ T cells sorted from blood. The subset is: CD45RA+ positively selected. V is TRBV15 and J is TRBJ1-1; D possibly corresponds to TRBD1 (5 bases). The receptor was isolated from a woman younger than 45 in good health. In DNA form, the CDR3 reads TGTGCCACCAGCAGAGAGCGGACGGAGGGGAAAGCTTTCTTT. This sequence encodes CATSRERTEGKAFF.